This entry lists 15 T cell receptor beta chains sequenced from one sample in a study of cytomegalovirus exposure and HLA in healthy donors. A multiplex PCR was run with 60 Vbeta primers and 13 Jbeta primers. Some clones are missing from TCRdb's copy, which holds only in-frame ones; the method was immunoSEQ multiplex PCR. This table has 82,000 or so clones, around a tenth appearing once. The sample comprised PBMCs. These receptors all stem from a man in his 60s in good health and CMV-seropositive.

J is TRBJ1-1 and V is TRBV19; unclear D gene. V lost 2 bases, J lost 2 bases, and 6 bases lay in between. Germline V gene data show CDR1 as LNHDA and CDR2 as SQIVND (reference sequence). The CDR3 loop spans 13 amino acids. Here the CDR3 reads CASSINSNTEAFF. CDR3 nucleotides: TGTGCCAGTAGTATAAACAGTAACACTGAAGCTTTCTTT.

This clone has a handful of counts. CDR3 protein: CASSTLTGEYNSPLHF. CDR3 nucleotide sequence: TGTGCCAGCAGTACCCTGACAGGGGAATATAATTCACCCCTCCACTTT. The chain links TRBV28 to TRBJ1-6, with 8 positions matching TRBD1. Germline V CDR1 and CDR2: MDHEN, SYDVKM. The ends lost 5 bases at V and 4 bases at J; junction bases unmatched: 7. This CDR3 is 16 amino acids long. Supplemented by reference TRBV28 and TRBJ1-6, the full variable domain reads DVKVTQSSRYLVKRTGEKVFLECVQDMDHENMFWYRQDPGLGLRLIYFSYDVKMKEKGDIPEGYSVSREKKERFSLILESASTNQTSMYLCASSTLTGEYNSPLHFGNGTRLTVT.

As to this clone: One end of the junction is discordant with germline, which a read error may explain. The rearrangement links TRBV7-7 to TRBJ2-7, with 7 bases fitting TRBD2. CDR3 length: 14 amino acids. Germline-derived CDR1 and CDR2 are SSHAT and FNYEAQ (reference sequence). The CDR3 protein is CASSFYGRNREQYF. In DNA form, the CDR3 reads TGTGCTAGCAGCTTTTACGGGAGGAATCGCGAGCAGTACTTC.

CDR3 DNA: TGTGCCAGCTCACCACCCAGGACAGGGCAGGGATGGGACGAGCAGTACTTC. This translates into CASSPPRTGQGWDEQYF. The chain has TRBV18 and TRBJ2-7, with 8 bases that match TRBD1. The V and J ends lost 0 bases and 5 bases, in that order; junction bases with no gene match: 12. CDR3 length: 17 amino acids. The germline V gene has CDR1 KGHSH and CDR2 LQKENI.

The chain recombines TRBV7-2 with TRBJ2-7, with a weak D call TRBD2 (6 bases). Germline V gene sequence: CDR1 SGHTA, CDR2 FQGNSA. Trimming cost V 1 base and J 2 bases, with 12 bases left between them. CDR3 length: 15 residues. The DNA of the CDR3 is TGTGCCAGCAGCTTAGAAGTAGCGGTTCCCTACGAGCAGTACTTC. Encoded protein: CASSLEVAVPYEQYF.

V and J are TRBV7-2 and TRBJ1-2; D is unresolved. The CDR3 is 15 amino acids. Trimming left V 1 base short and J 4 bases short, with 13 bases between. CDR1 SGHTA and CDR2 FQGNSA come from the germline V gene. The CDR3 nucleotides are TGTGCCAGCAGCTTAGATGCAGGCCTATTCTATGGCTACACCTTC. Its translation: CASSLDAGLFYGYTF.

V and J are TRBV5-8 and TRBJ1-2; no clear D. V lost 5 bases to trimming and J lost 4 bases, with 12 bases between them. The germline V gene has CDR1 SGHTS and CDR2 YDEGEE. There are 13 residues in the CDR3. CDR3 DNA sequence: TGTGCCAGCAGTTCGCGGGATTCCTATGGCTACACCTTC. It yields the protein CASSSRDSYGYTF.

This clone occurred a few times. The chain has TRBV6-1 and TRBJ2-3; tentatively, D is TRBD1 (7 bases). The CDR3 runs 15 residues. Germline CDR1 is MNHNS and CDR2 is SASEGT. V shed 5 bases and J shed 0 bases, with 12 bases lying between them. This chain's CDR3 is CASSQEGQSTDTQYF. For the CDR3, the DNA is TGTGCCAGCAGTCAGGAGGGACAGAGCACAGATACGCAGTATTTT.

Comments on this clone: Germline is not matched at one junction end, which may reflect a read error. V is TRBV7-9 and J is TRBJ2-3, with 11 bases matching TRBD1. Germline V gives CDR1 SEHNR, CDR2 FQNEAQ (reference sequence). The CDR3 is 13 amino acids. The CDR3 sequence is CASSSDSRGQGDF. The CDR3 region has the DNA TGTGCCAGCAGCTCCGATAGTCGGGGACAGGGGGATTTT. The variable domain in full, completed from reference TRBV7-9 and TRBJ2-3, reads DTGVSQNPRHKITKRGQNVTFRCDPISEHNRLYWYRQTLGQGPEFLTYFQNEAQLEKSRLLSDRFSAERPKGSFSTLEIQRTEQGDSAMYLCASSSDSRGQGDFGPGTRLTVL.

The rearrangement uses TRBV10-3 and TRBJ2-5; 10 bases are a match to TRBD1. CDR1 ENHRY and CDR2 SYGVKD come from the germline V gene. The CDR3 runs to 14 residues. V dropped 10 bases and J dropped 1; count of bases not matched to a gene: 6. The DNA of the CDR3 is TGTGCCACCGGGGGGACAGGGGCCCAAGAGACCCAGTACTTC. It is translated as CATGGTGAQETQYF.

This clone came up a few times. This chain links TRBV19 with TRBJ2-1; D call uncertain. CDR1 is LNHDA and CDR2 is SQIVND in the germline V gene (reference sequence). CDR3 size: 15 residues. V lost 6 bases and J lost 4, with 16 bases in between. CDR3 in amino acids: CASRPAGYPYNEQFF. For the CDR3, the DNA is TGTGCCAGTAGGCCGGCAGGCTACCCTTACAATGAGCAGTTCTTC.

The J gene is TRBJ2-5, the V gene TRBV2; 9 bases match TRBD1. Germline trimming cut 4 bases from V and 1 base from J; bases unmatched to any gene: 1. CDR3 size: 14 residues. CDR1 and CDR2 (germline): SNHLY, FYNNEI. The CDR3 nucleotides read TGTGCCAGCAGTGGGGACAGGGCCCAAGAGACCCAGTACTTC. Translated: CASSGDRAQETQYF.

V is TRBV6-5 and J is TRBJ2-1; 9 nucleotides agree with TRBD2. The CDR3 is made up of 14 amino acids. Germline CDR1 reads MNHEY; CDR2 reads SVGAGI. With V trimmed by 0 bases and J by 7 bases, 1 base remained unmatched. The CDR3 loop is CASSYSLAGNEQFF. CDR3 bases: TGTGCCAGCAGTTACTCTCTAGCGGGAAATGAGCAGTTCTTC.

The chain recombines TRBV30 with TRBJ2-4, with TRBD2 identical over 9 bases. V trimming: 0 bases; J trimming: 4 bases; junction bases outside the gene matches: 1. The V gene's germline CDR1 is GTSNPN and CDR2 SVGIG (reference sequence). The CDR3 is 14 residues long. The CDR3 protein is CAWSVGLAKNIQYF. The CDR3 region has the DNA TGTGCCTGGAGTGTGGGACTAGCAAAAAACATTCAGTACTTC.

V and J are TRBV30 and TRBJ2-7, with 7 bases that match TRBD1. The CDR3 extends over 14 amino acids. V lost 2 bases and J lost 1; bases outside the gene matches: 5. The germline CDR1 and CDR2 sequences are GTSNPN and SVGIG (reference sequence). The DNA for the CDR3 is TGTGCCTGGAGTCGCCCGGGACAGTCCTACGAGCAGTACTTC. It encodes CAWSRPGQSYEQYF.